The T cell receptor (beta chain) under discussion was sequenced for a study of identical twins. Using its own MiXCR run on the 5' RACE reads, TCRdb lists one record per CDR3 protein. This table holds more than 400,000 distinct CDR3 sequences, 13% to 15% found once. Trimming stripped 2 bases from V and 2 bases from J, with 4 bases between. Looked up from germline, CDR1 is LGHDT and CDR2 is YNNKEL (reference sequence). The CDR3 has 12 amino acids. The donors were all healthy and Caucasian. On this clonotype itself: Its antigen is still unknown.

General study findings and limits: Abundant cord blood beta clonotypes carried fewer insertions; memory repertoires showed none.

The same specimen was also included in a second study, on yellow fever vaccine responses in identical twins. As that report states: Reported findings indicate that twins' vaccine T cell responses seemed partially convergent, partially personalized.

Material: CD4+ T cells sorted from blood. This receptor was identified in a woman aged 18-29 years in good health. The chain combines TRBV3-1 with TRBJ2-7; D gene uncertain. Here the CDR3 DNA reads TGTGCCAGCAGCCAAACGACCTACGAGCAGTACTTC. Its translation is CASSQTTYEQYF.